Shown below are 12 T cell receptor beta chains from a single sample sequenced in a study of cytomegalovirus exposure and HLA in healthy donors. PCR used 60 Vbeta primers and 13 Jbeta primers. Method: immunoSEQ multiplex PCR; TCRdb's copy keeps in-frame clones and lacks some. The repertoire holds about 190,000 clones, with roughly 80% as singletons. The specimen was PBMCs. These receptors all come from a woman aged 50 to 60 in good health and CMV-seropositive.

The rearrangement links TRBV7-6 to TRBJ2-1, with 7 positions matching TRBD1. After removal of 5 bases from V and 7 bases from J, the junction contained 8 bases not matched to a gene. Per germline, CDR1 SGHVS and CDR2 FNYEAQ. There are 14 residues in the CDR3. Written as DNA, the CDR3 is TGTGCCAGCAGCCAACCGGGACAGCCTAATGAGCAGTTCTTC. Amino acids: CASSQPGQPNEQFF.

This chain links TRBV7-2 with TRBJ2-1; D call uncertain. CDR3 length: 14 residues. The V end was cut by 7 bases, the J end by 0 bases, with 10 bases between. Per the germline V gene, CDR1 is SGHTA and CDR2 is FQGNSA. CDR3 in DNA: TGTGCCAGCAACCGCTATGGCTCCTACAATGAGCAGTTCTTC. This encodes CASNRYGSYNEQFF.

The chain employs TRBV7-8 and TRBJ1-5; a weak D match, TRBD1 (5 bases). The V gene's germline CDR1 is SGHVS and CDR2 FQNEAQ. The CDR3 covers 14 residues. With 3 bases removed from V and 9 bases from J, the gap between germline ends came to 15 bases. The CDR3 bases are TGTGCCAGCAGCTTGGGGTCGGGGGACGCGCCCCAGCATTTT. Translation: CASSLGSGDAPQHF.

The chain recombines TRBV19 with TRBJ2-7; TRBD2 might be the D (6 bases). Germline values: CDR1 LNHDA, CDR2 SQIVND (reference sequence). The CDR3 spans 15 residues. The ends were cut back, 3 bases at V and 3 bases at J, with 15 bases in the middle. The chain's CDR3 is CASSIESGPHYEQYF. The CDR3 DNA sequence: TGTGCCAGTAGTATTGAGAGCGGGCCTCACTACGAGCAGTACTTC.

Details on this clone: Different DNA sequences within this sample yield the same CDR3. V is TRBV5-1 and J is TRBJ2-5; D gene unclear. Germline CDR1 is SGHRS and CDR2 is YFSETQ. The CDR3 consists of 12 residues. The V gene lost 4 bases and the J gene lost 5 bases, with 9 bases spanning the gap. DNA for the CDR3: TGCGCCAGCAGCCTGACCGGGGAGACCCAGTACTTC. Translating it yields CASSLTGETQYF.

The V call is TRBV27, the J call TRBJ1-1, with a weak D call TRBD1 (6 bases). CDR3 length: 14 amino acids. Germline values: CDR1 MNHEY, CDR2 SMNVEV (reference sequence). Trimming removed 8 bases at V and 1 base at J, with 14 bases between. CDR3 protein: CASFRGHTNTEAFF. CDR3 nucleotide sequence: TGTGCCAGCTTCAGGGGACATACGAACACTGAAGCTTTCTTT.

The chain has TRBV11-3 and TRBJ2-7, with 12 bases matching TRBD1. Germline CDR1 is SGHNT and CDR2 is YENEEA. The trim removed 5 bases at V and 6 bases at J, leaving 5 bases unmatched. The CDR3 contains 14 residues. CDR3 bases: TGTGCCAGCAGCGCGGGACAGGGGGCTGGCGAGCAGTACTTC. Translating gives CASSAGQGAGEQYF.

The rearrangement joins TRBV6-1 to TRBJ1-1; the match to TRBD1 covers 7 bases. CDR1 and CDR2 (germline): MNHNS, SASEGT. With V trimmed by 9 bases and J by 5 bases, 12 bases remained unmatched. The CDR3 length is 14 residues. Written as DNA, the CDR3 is TGTGCCAGTATCGCAGGGGGAACGTGGACTGAAGCTTTCTTT. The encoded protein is CASIAGGTWTEAFF.

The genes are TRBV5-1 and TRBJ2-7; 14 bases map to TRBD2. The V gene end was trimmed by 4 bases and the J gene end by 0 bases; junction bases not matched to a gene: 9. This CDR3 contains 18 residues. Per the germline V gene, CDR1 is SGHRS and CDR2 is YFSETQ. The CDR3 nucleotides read TGCGCCAGCAGCCTCTGGACTAGCGGGGGGCAAAGCTCCTACGAGCAGTACTTC. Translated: CASSLWTSGGQSSYEQYF.

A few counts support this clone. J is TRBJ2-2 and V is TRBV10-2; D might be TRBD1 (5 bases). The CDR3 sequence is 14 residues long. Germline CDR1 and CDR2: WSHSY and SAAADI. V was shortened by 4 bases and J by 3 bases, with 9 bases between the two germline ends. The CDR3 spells CASSVDSYTGELFF. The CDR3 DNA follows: TGCGCCAGCAGTGTTGACAGCTACACCGGGGAGCTGTTTTTT.

CDR3 protein: CASTPGQGASPLHF. The CDR3, as DNA: TGTGCCAGCACGCCCGGACAGGGTGCTTCACCCCTCCACTTT. The chain is built from TRBV28 and TRBJ1-6, with 8 bases matching TRBD1. V trimming: 7 bases; J trimming: 9 bases; junction bases outside the gene matches: 8. This CDR3 has 14 residues. Germline V gives CDR1 MDHEN, CDR2 SYDVKM.

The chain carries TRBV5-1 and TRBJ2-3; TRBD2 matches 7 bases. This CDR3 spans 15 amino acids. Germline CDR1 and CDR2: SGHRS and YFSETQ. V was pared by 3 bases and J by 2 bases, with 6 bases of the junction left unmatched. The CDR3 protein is CASSSRAGNTDTQYF. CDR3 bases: TGCGCCAGCAGCTCAAGAGCGGGGAACACAGATACGCAGTATTTT.